This TCR beta chain was found in a study of regulatory T cells in long-lasting Graves disease. Documented time point: newly diagnosed GD, antithyroid drugs for less than 3 months. Making the TCR library involved RNA that had been extracted from PBMCs. General study results and limits: It was in persistent disease that TRBV28, TRBJ1-2 and TRBJ2-5 were favored. TCR diversity was lower in persistent Graves' patients (versus newly diagnosed ones).

This CDR3 contains 15 residues. V lost 6 bases and J lost 4, with 19 bases in between. Germline CDR1 and CDR2: MDHEN and SYDVKM. HTBI primers from iRepertoire and Arm-PCR of CDR3 regions yielded the TCR beta libraries. One entry per CDR3 protein results from TCRdb running MiXCR on the multiplex PCR reads. The repertoire includes 600,000 to 650,000 distinct CDR3 sequences, around 15% of them detected once, and about 20% sits in the top ten. Many counts were recorded for this clonotype. Its antigen is unidentified. Separately, the same data were catalogued under a study of T cells in Graves' hyperthyroidism and ophthalmopathy. That work adds: Using the HTBI primer set, a first-round RT-PCR was run on the TCR CDR3.

The starting material was peripheral blood mononuclear cells (PBMCs), obtained at new diagnosis, from a patient treated with antithyroid drugs. The V call is TRBV28, the J call TRBJ2-7, with D maybe TRBD1 (7 bases). This TCR was recovered from a woman in her twenties or thirties with Graves disease. CDR3 amino acids: CASREQGGVRYEQYF. CDR3 DNA sequence: TGTGCCAGCAGAGAGCAGGGGGGAGTACGATACGAGCAGTACTTC.